Below, 14 T cell receptor beta chains from the same sample are listed, as sequenced in a study of T-cell memory formation after mild COVID-19. TCRdb re-analysed the 5' RACE reads in MiXCR, keeping a single row per CDR3 protein. This sample has over 70,000 distinct CDR3 sequences, with more than 12% found just once. The sequencing sample was made of PBMCs or a T cell subset sorted from them (not recorded which). The receptors stem from a man in his late teens or twenties who had mild COVID-19 (a few samples of this study predate the infection). Cell type and time point are not known.

The CDR3 DNA reads TGTGCCAGCAGTCAACTTACGGGGAACACTGAAGCTTTCTTT. As protein: CASSQLTGNTEAFF. This chain joins TRBV6-5 and TRBJ1-1; D is uncertain. V lost 5 bases and J 1 base, leaving 11 bases between the germline ends. Germline V CDR1 and CDR2: MNHEY, SVGAGI. The CDR3 consists of 14 residues.

The J gene is TRBJ1-2, the V gene TRBV6-5; maybe TRBD1 (5 bases). Germline V gene data show CDR1 as MNHEY and CDR2 as SVGAGI. The V gene lost 6 bases and the J gene lost 0 bases, with 23 bases spanning the gap. CDR3 length: 18 residues. Here the CDR3 DNA reads TGTGCCAGCAGCCGGGTTGTAAGGGAAGGGGTCGCTAACTATGGCTACACCTTC. Translating gives CASSRVVREGVANYGYTF.

This clonotype was counted between two and nine times. The chain links TRBV4-3 to TRBJ1-4; D is unresolved. CDR1 and CDR2 (germline): LGHNA, YSLEER. V lost 1 base and J 8 bases, leaving 5 bases between the germline ends. The CDR3 consists of 12 residues. As DNA, the CDR3 is TGCGCCAGCAGCCAAGGCGGGGAAAAACTGTTTTTT. Its translation is CASSQGGEKLFF.

This clonotype was counted at least ten times. This chain connects TRBV5-1 to TRBJ2-1; unclear D gene. Germline CDR1 and CDR2: SGHRS and YFSETQ. V shed 0 bases and J shed 1 base, with 8 bases lying between them. This CDR3 spans 15 amino acids. In nucleotides, the CDR3 is TGCGCCAGCAGCTTGGGGCGGTCGTCCTACAATGAGCAGTTCTTC. It is translated as CASSLGRSSYNEQFF.

In its sample, this clonotype was seen a few times. V usage is TRBV6-1 and J usage is TRBJ2-7, with unresolved D. Germline loops: CDR1 MNHNS, CDR2 SASEGT. V was shortened by 6 bases and J by 0 bases, with 3 bases between the two germline ends. CDR3 length: 11 amino acids. The CDR3 protein is CASRSSYEQYV. The CDR3 DNA reads as TGTGCCAGCAGAAGCTCCTACGAGCAGTACGTC.

This clonotype appeared a few times. CDR3: CASSQVKRGSSYNEQFF. The CDR3 nucleotides are TGCGCCAGCAGCCAAGTTAAGCGGGGGAGCTCCTACAATGAGCAGTTCTTC. V is TRBV4-1 and J is TRBJ2-1; 8 nucleotides align to TRBD2. CDR1 is MGHRA and CDR2 is YSYEKL in the germline V gene. The CDR3 consists of 17 residues. Trimming cost V 1 base and J 0 bases; bases outside gene matches: 5.

V is TRBV27 and J is TRBJ2-7, with TRBD1 matching over 8 bases. Per the germline V gene, CDR1 is MNHEY and CDR2 is SMNVEV (reference sequence). V lost 7 bases to trimming and J lost 3 bases; unmatched junction nucleotides: 2. This CDR3 region has 12 residues. CDR3 region: CASMTGDYEQYF. The CDR3 region has the DNA TGTGCCAGCATGACAGGGGACTACGAGCAGTACTTC.

V and J are TRBV7-9 and TRBJ2-4; either TRBD1 or TRBD2 may supply D (5 bases each). The CDR3 contains 15 residues. The V end was cut by 4 bases, the J end by 8 bases, with 18 bases between. Per germline, CDR1 SEHNR and CDR2 FQNEAQ (reference sequence). The CDR3 loop reads CASSSLTGLEDIQYF. The CDR3 nucleotides are TGTGCCAGCAGCTCCCTCACAGGCCTGGAGGACATTCAGTACTTC.

The table lists this clonotype with many counts. The chain combines TRBV7-8 with TRBJ2-1; D unresolved. The germline gives CDR1 SGHVS, CDR2 FQNEAQ. Trimming shortened V by 1 base and J by 9 bases, and 7 bases separated the two germline ends. CDR3 length equals 12 residues. The CDR3 here is CASSLVGVEQFF. CDR3 in DNA: TGTGCCAGCAGCTTAGTTGGAGTTGAGCAGTTCTTC.

A few counts support this clonotype. The chain has TRBV6-2 or TRBV6-3 and TRBJ2-1; D might be TRBD1 or TRBD2, each matching 5 bases. Trimming removed 11 bases at V and 6 bases at J, with 11 bases between. The CDR3 sequence is 11 residues long. The germline V gene has CDR1 MNHEY and CDR2 SVGEGT. The CDR3 sequence: CALGARNEQFF. Written as DNA, the CDR3 is TGTGCCCTCGGGGCTCGCAATGAGCAGTTCTTC.

This clonotype has a count of ten or more. The chain has TRBV14 and TRBJ2-7, with 11 bases that match TRBD1. Germline V gene data show CDR1 as SGHDN and CDR2 as FVKESK. The length of the CDR3 is 14 residues. V dropped 5 bases and J dropped 5; count of bases not matched to a gene: 5. CDR3 coding DNA: TGTGCCAGCAGCTCCCGGGACAGGGGGAACGAGCAGTACTTC. Translating it yields CASSSRDRGNEQYF. Looking up the rest from reference TRBV14 and TRBJ2-7 gives the full variable domain: EAGVTQFPSHSVIEKGQTVTLRCDPISGHDNLYWYRRVMGKEIKFLLHFVKESKQDESGMPNNRFLAERTGGTYSTLKVQPAELEDSGVYFCASSSRDRGNEQYFGPGTRLTVT.

In its sample, this clonotype was seen many times. This chain connects TRBV19 to TRBJ1-1; 7 bases agree with TRBD1. The germline CDR1 and CDR2 sequences are LNHDA and SQIVND (reference sequence). The CDR3 is 13 residues long. V lost 5 bases, J lost 7 bases, and 7 bases stayed unmatched. CDR3 amino acids: CASSAGGGGEAFF. Written as DNA, the CDR3 is TGTGCCAGTAGTGCAGGGGGAGGCGGTGAAGCTTTCTTT.

Of note for this clonotype: A read error may account for a junction end that differs from germline. The chain carries TRBV7-7 and TRBJ2-1; 8 positions match TRBD2. The CDR3 runs to 15 residues. Germline V gene data show CDR1 as SSHAT and CDR2 as FNYEAQ (reference sequence). The CDR3 region is CASSDSGTRIHEQFF. CDR3 sequence (DNA): TGTGCTAGCAGCGACTCCGGGACTAGGATTCATGAGCAGTTCTTC. The full variable domain, in which reference TRBV7-7 and TRBJ2-1 provide the parts outside the CDR3, is GAGVSQSPRYKVTKRGQDVTLRCDPISSHATLYWYQQALGQGPEFLTYFNYEAQPDKSGLPSDRFSAERPEGSISTLTIQRTEQRDSAMYRCASSDSGTRIHEQFFGPGTRLTVL.

This clonotype showed up many times. The chain is built from TRBV4-1 and TRBJ1-1; no definite D call. This CDR3 spans 14 amino acids. Trimming pared 0 bases from V and 7 bases from J, leaving 12 bases between. Germline loops: CDR1 MGHRA, CDR2 YSYEKL. This CDR3 reads CASSQEARVNEAFF. For the CDR3, the DNA is TGCGCCAGCAGCCAAGAGGCGCGGGTTAATGAAGCTTTCTTT.